Listed below are T cell receptor beta chains from one sample, sequenced in a study of blood T cell repertoires in COVID-19. Sequenced by immunoSEQ multiplex PCR; TCRdb stores in-frame clones only, minus some. The profile covers roughly 120,000 clones, with 70% to 90% appearing a single time and around 4.8% taken by the ten largest. The sample consisted of peripheral blood. All receptors derive from a human donor in a cohort sampled during active COVID-19. CDR3s include the opening cysteine and the closing phenylalanine or tryptophan. A D gene is named only where the DNA matches it firmly. The size field is filled for only some rows; it gives once, few, many or a size class.

clone_size | j_call | d_call | cdr3_length | v_call | cdr3_nt | cdr3_aa
- | TRBJ1-2 | TRBD1 | 13 | TRBV5-6 | TGTGCCAGCAGCTTTGGGACAGGGGTAGGCTACACCTTC | CASSFGTGVGYTF
- | TRBJ2-3 | TRBD1 | 16 | TRBV4-1 | TGCGCCAGCAGCCAACCTCAGACAGGGGGGACAGATACGCAGTATTTT | CASSQPQTGGTDTQYF
- | TRBJ2-3 | TRBD1 | 19 | TRBV5-4 | TGTGCCAGCAGCCATCCGGGACAGGAGGCGGGCGGGTTGGGAGATACGCAGTATTTT | CASSHPGQEAGGLGDTQYF
- | TRBJ2-1 | TRBD1 | 16 | TRBV7-8 | TGTGCCAGCAGCTTAAGGCGGACAGGCGATTACAATGAGCAGTTCTTC | CASSLRRTGDYNEQFF
- | TRBJ1-2 | TRBD1 | 14 | TRBV4-1 | TGCGCCAGCAGCCCTCAGGGACAGCTCTATGGCTACACCTTC | CASSPQGQLYGYTF
- | TRBJ2-7 | TRBD1 | 15 | TRBV11-2 | TGTGCCAGCAGCTTAGTTGCAGGACAGGTCTACGAGCAGTACTTC | CASSLVAGQVYEQYF
- | TRBJ1-1 | - | 15 | TRBV19 | TGTGCCAGTAGTATGTCTGGCAGGGGAAGCACTGAAGCTTTCTTT | CASSMSGRGSTEAFF
- | TRBJ1-5 | TRBD1 | 15 | TRBV28 | TGTGCCAGCAGTTTTGACAGGGGAGGCAATCAGCCCCAGCATTTT | CASSFDRGGNQPQHF
- | TRBJ2-1 | TRBD2 | 16 | TRBV7-3 | TGTGCCAGCAGCTTAAGGCCTAGCGGATATTACAATGAGCAGTTCTTC | CASSLRPSGYYNEQFF
- | TRBJ1-2 | - | 16 | TRBV4-2 | TGTGCCAGCAGCCAAGTTAGCGGAGGGAGTAGCTATGGCTACACCTTC | CASSQVSGGSSYGYTF
once | TRBJ1-2 | TRBD1 | 12 | TRBV6-5 | TGTGCCAGCAGTCCAGGGGGCTCTGGCTACACCTTC | CASSPGGSGYTF
- | TRBJ2-5 | TRBD1 | 14 | TRBV28 | TGTGCCAGCAGTTTCAGAGGGGGCGCAGAGACCCAGTACTTC | CASSFRGGAETQYF
once | TRBJ1-6 | - | 13 | TRBV19 | TGTGCCAGTAGTATATCGACAGATTCACCCCTCCACTTT | CASSISTDSPLHF
- | TRBJ1-1 | - | 13 | TRBV7-6 | TGTGCCAGCAGTTACAGGGTAGGGACTGAAGCTTTCTTT | CASSYRVGTEAFF
- | TRBJ1-4 | TRBD1 | 14 | TRBV30 | TGTGCCTGGGCAACTACAGGGGGTGATGAAAAACTGTTTTTT | CAWATTGGDEKLFF
- | TRBJ2-5 | TRBD1 | 15 | TRBV2 | TGTGCCAGCATGGACGCCGGACAGGGAAGAGAGACCCAGTACTTC | CASMDAGQGRETQYF
- | TRBJ2-6 | - | 15 | TRBV11-2 | TGTGCCAGCCAACTTCGGGCAGGGAGGCTCAACGTCCTGACTTTC | CASQLRAGRLNVLTF
- | TRBJ2-1 | - | 15 | TRBV5-4 | TGTGCCAGCAGCTTGTACCACGTTAGAAACAATGAGCAGTTCTTC | CASSLYHVRNNEQFF
- | TRBJ2-2 | - | 16 | TRBV4-1 | TGCGCCAGCAGCCAAGAGATCGGGGTAGACATCGGGGAGCTGTTTTTT | CASSQEIGVDIGELFF
- | TRBJ1-2 | - | 15 | TRBV5-6 | TGTGCCAGCAGCTTGACCCCGGCCAGGGCATATGGCTACACCTTC | CASSLTPARAYGYTF
- | TRBJ1-2 | - | 15 | TRBV3-1/TRBV3-2 | TGTGCCAGCAGCCAAGTCAACAGTGCTGGCTATGGCTACACCTTC | CASSQVNSAGYGYTF
- | TRBJ1-1 | - | 14 | TRBV10-3 | TGTGCCATCAGGCGTGTATCTGAGGACACTGAAGCTTTCTTT | CAIRRVSEDTEAFF
few | TRBJ2-2 | TRBD1 | 18 | TRBV7-8 | TGTGCCAGCAGCTTAGCCGCGGCCGGGACAGGGATTGCCGGGGAGCTGTTTTTT | CASSLAAAGTGIAGELFF
- | TRBJ1-1 | TRBD1 | 14 | TRBV12-5 | TGTGCTAGTGGTCCGGACAGGGCGCGCACTGAAGCTTTCTTT | CASGPDRARTEAFF
- | TRBJ1-3 | - | 15 | TRBV6-5 | TGTGCCAGCATCTACAGGGATTCTTCTGGAAACACCATATATTTT | CASIYRDSSGNTIYF
- | TRBJ1-1 | - | 14 | TRBV3-1/TRBV3-2 | TGTGCCAGCAGCCAAGATCTAGGAGGGTCTGAAGCTTTCTTT | CASSQDLGGSEAFF
- | TRBJ1-1 | - | 13 | TRBV16 | TGTGCCAGCAGCCAATTAACAGGGACTGAAGCTTTCTTT | CASSQLTGTEAFF
- | TRBJ2-7 | TRBD2 | 18 | TRBV7-8 | TGTGCCAGCAGCTTAATTGTTCTAGCGGGGACGTTCTCCTACGAGCAGTACTTC | CASSLIVLAGTFSYEQYF
- | TRBJ1-1 | TRBD1 | 13 | TRBV18 | TGTGCCAGCTCACGACAGGGTGGCACTGAAGCTTTCTTT | CASSRQGGTEAFF
- | TRBJ1-1 | TRBD1 | 15 | TRBV30 | TGTGCCTGGAGAGCTGGGGGACAGGGTGCCCCACGGACTTTCTTT | CAWRAGGQGAPRTFF
- | TRBJ1-1 | - | 16 | TRBV21-1 | TGTGCCAGCAGCGGAAACCTTGACAGGACTCGCGCTGAAGCTTTCTTT | CASSGNLDRTRAEAFF
- | TRBJ1-3 | - | 14 | TRBV6-5 | TGTGCCAGCAGTAACATTGGGGCCGGAAACACCATATATTTT | CASSNIGAGNTIYF
- | TRBJ1-2 | - | 14 | TRBV27 | TGTGCCAGCAGTTTAGGAGGGCTTTTAAATGGCTACACCTTC | CASSLGGLLNGYTF
- | TRBJ2-1 | TRBD2 | 15 | TRBV9 | TGTGCCAGCAGCCTCATAGCGGGGGGCCACAATGAGCAGTTCTTC | CASSLIAGGHNEQFF
- | TRBJ1-5 | - | 17 | TRBV18 | TGTGCCAGCTCACCACGTGCGGGGCGGGGAAACAATCAGCCCCAGCATTTT | CASSPRAGRGNNQPQHF
- | TRBJ2-2 | - | 14 | TRBV2 | TGTGCCAGCAAAGCTAGCGAGAACACCGGGGAGCTGTTTTTT | CASKASENTGELFF
- | TRBJ2-6 | - | 14 | TRBV30 | TGTGCCTGGAGTGTCGGGGGAGAGGCCAACGTCCTGACTTTC | CAWSVGGEANVLTF
- | TRBJ1-2 | TRBD1 | 14 | TRBV27 | TGTGCCAGCAGTCCGACAGGGCCGAACTATGGCTACACCTTC | CASSPTGPNYGYTF
- | TRBJ1-2 | - | 13 | TRBV28 | TGTGCCAGCAGTTTAGGGGAGGGTTATGGCTACACCTTC | CASSLGEGYGYTF
- | TRBJ2-3 | TRBD2 | 14 | TRBV29-1 | TGCAGCGTTGAATCTAGCGGGAGTACAGATACGCAGTATTTT | CSVESSGSTDTQYF